One and the same sample provided the 28 T cell receptor beta chains below, sequenced in a study of blood T cell repertoires in COVID-19. Assay: immunoSEQ multiplex PCR; the TCRdb copy retains only in-frame clones and omits some. Found here are a few hundred thousand clones, around 84% of them singletons; the top ten hold 2% to 3%. Sequencing input: PBMCs or T cells enriched from blood (not recorded which). The receptors here all came from a woman in her 50s who had recovered from COVID-19.

J is TRBJ2-3 and V is TRBV9, with D possibly TRBD2 on 5 matching bases. The CDR3 sequence is 13 residues long. Germline V CDR1 and CDR2: SGDLS, YYNGEE. V was shortened by 4 bases and J by 3 bases, with 9 bases between the two germline ends. CDR3 loop: CASSSRRTDTQYF. The CDR3 DNA is TGTGCCAGCAGCTCCAGGAGGACAGATACGCAGTATTTT.

This clone was observed many times. This chain uses TRBV2 with TRBJ1-3, with TRBD1 matching over 7 bases. Per the germline V gene, CDR1 is SNHLY and CDR2 is FYNNEI. CDR3 size: 13 residues. J gave up 8 bases and V 3 bases, and 4 bases lay outside the gene matches. DNA of the CDR3: TGTGCCAGCAGTGATACAGGGGAGGACACCATATATTTT. Translated, it gives CASSDTGEDTIYF.

In its sample, this clone was seen once. The gene calls are TRBV5-1 and TRBJ2-2; 8 positions match TRBD2. The junction had 2 bases not matched to a gene; V was cut back by 0 bases and J by 7 bases. CDR3 length: 14 amino acids. Germline lookup yields CDR1 SGHRS and CDR2 YFSETQ. DNA for the CDR3: TGCGCCAGCAGCTTGGATAGCGGGGTCGGGGAGCTGTTTTTT. This gives the protein CASSLDSGVGELFF.

This chain joins TRBV5-1 and TRBJ2-5; TRBD1 agrees at 9 bases. The CDR3 is 17 amino acids. Unmatched junction bases numbered 11, after V lost 0 bases and J lost 5 bases. Germline CDR1 and CDR2: SGHRS and YFSETQ. The CDR3 loop is CASSLATVQGARETQYF. CDR3 DNA: TGCGCCAGCAGCTTGGCTACAGTACAGGGGGCACGGGAGACCCAGTACTTC. Using reference TRBV5-1 and TRBJ2-5 for the parts outside the CDR3, the full variable domain is KAGVTQTPRYLIKTRGQQVTLSCSPISGHRSVSWYQQTPGQGLQFLFEYFSETQRNKGNFPGRFSGRQFSNSRSEMNVSTLELGDSALYLCASSLATVQGARETQYFGPGTRLLVL.

V and J are TRBV7-2 and TRBJ1-2, with TRBD1 matching 10 bases. The germline V gene has CDR1 SGHTA and CDR2 FQGNSA. Germline trimming cut 5 bases from V and 7 bases from J; bases unmatched to any gene: 7. The CDR3 totals 14 residues. The CDR3 coding sequence is TGTGCCAGCAGCCCAACAGGGACAGGGGTTGGCTACACCTTC. Amino acid sequence: CASSPTGTGVGYTF. Based on the CDR3 plus reference TRBV7-2 and TRBJ1-2, the full variable domain is GAGVSQSPSNKVTEKGKDVELRCDPISGHTALYWYRQSLGQGLEFLIYFQGNSAPDKSGLPSDRFSAERTGGSVSTLTIQRTQQEDSAVYLCASSPTGTGVGYTFGSGTRLTVV.

This chain connects TRBV6-5 to TRBJ2-1; TRBD2 matches at 7 bases. This CDR3 comprises 15 residues. V was pared by 6 bases and J by 6 bases, with 11 bases of the junction left unmatched. Germline CDR1 MNHEY, CDR2 SVGAGI. The CDR3 loop is CASRPSGGGVNEQFF. The CDR3 bases are TGTGCCAGCAGACCATCGGGCGGGGGTGTCAATGAGCAGTTCTTC.

This clone appeared a few times. The rearrangement joins TRBV30 to TRBJ2-5; 9 nucleotides agree with TRBD1. The junction had 8 bases not matched to a gene; V was cut back by 2 bases and J by 4 bases. Germline V CDR1 and CDR2: GTSNPN, SVGIG (reference sequence). The CDR3 extends over 15 amino acids. CDR3 bases: TGTGCCTGGAGTTCGTGGACAGGGGAAAGAGAGACCCAGTACTTC. Amino acid sequence: CAWSSWTGERETQYF.

The chain is built from TRBV3-1 (or the pseudogene TRBV3-2) and TRBJ1-6; D not certain. Germline CDR1 is LGHDT and CDR2 is YNNKEL (reference sequence). CDR3 length equals 15 residues. With 6 bases removed from V and 2 bases from J, the gap between germline ends came to 11 bases. DNA for the CDR3: TGTGCCAGCAGTCATTCGCGAGCCTATAATTCACCCCTCCACTTT. Translating it yields CASSHSRAYNSPLHF.

This chain uses TRBV28 with TRBJ2-2; possibly TRBD1 for D (5 bases). From germline, CDR1 is MDHEN and CDR2 SYDVKM. Trimming cost V 6 bases and J 7 bases, with 9 bases left between them. The CDR3 runs 12 residues. The CDR3 nucleotides read TGTGCCAGCAGGGGGCTGGGCGGGGAGCTGTTTTTT. Translation gives CASRGLGGELFF.

The gene calls are TRBV5-1 and TRBJ1-1, with 8 bases fitting TRBD1. With 5 bases clipped from V and 5 bases from J, the junction kept 8 bases outside the gene matches. Germline assignment: CDR1 SGHRS and CDR2 YFSETQ. The CDR3 runs to 14 residues. CDR3 sequence (DNA): TGCGCCAGCAGACCAGGGGGCGCGGTTACTGAAGCTTTCTTT. This sequence encodes CASRPGGAVTEAFF.

This clone appeared a single time. J is TRBJ1-1 and V is TRBV5-4; 7 bases are a match to TRBD1. V was pared by 1 base and J by 5 bases, with 2 bases of the junction left unmatched. The CDR3 spans 13 residues. The V gene's germline CDR1 is SGHNT and CDR2 YYREEE (reference sequence). CDR3 sequence: CASSLRTGTEAFF. CDR3 in DNA: TGTGCCAGCAGCTTGAGGACAGGTACTGAAGCTTTCTTT.

The chain recombines TRBV6-7 with TRBJ2-1; weak D call: TRBD1 (5 bases). Being an ORF, TRBV6-7 has a function that is uncertain. The CDR3 spans 15 residues. The germline V and J ends were trimmed by 0 bases and 4 bases, with 10 bases remaining between them. The CDR3 bases are TGTGCCAGCAGTTACTCGCGGACAAAGTACAATGAGCAGTTCTTC. Translation: CASSYSRTKYNEQFF.

Concerning this clone: The same CDR3 arises from other DNA sequences in this sample as well. The chain combines TRBV2 with TRBJ1-2; 10 bases are a match to TRBD1. The CDR3 runs 13 residues. Germline V gene data show CDR1 as SNHLY and CDR2 as FYNNEI. V dropped 3 bases and J dropped 5; count of bases not matched to a gene: 0. CDR3 DNA sequence: TGTGCCAGCAGTGAGGGACAGGGGTATGGCTACACCTTC. It encodes CASSEGQGYGYTF.

The V call is TRBV9, the J call TRBJ2-3; 7 positions match TRBD1. Per germline, CDR1 SGDLS and CDR2 YYNGEE. J lost 1 base, V lost 4 bases, and 3 bases had no gene match. The CDR3 consists of 14 residues. The CDR3 loop is CASSSGQGTDTQYF. DNA of the CDR3: TGTGCCAGCAGCAGTGGACAGGGCACAGATACGCAGTATTTT.

The V gene is TRBV9, the J gene TRBJ1-2, with D possibly matching TRBD1 (5 bases). CDR3 length equals 13 residues. Germline loops: CDR1 SGDLS, CDR2 YYNGEE. With 4 bases removed from V and 6 bases from J, the gap between germline ends came to 13 bases. CDR3 sequence: CASSFGGVDGYTF. For the CDR3, the DNA is TGTGCCAGCAGCTTCGGGGGGGTCGATGGCTACACCTTC.

V gene TRBV5-1 combines with J gene TRBJ2-2, with unresolved D. Per the germline V gene, CDR1 is SGHRS and CDR2 is YFSETQ. V shed 3 bases and J shed 5 bases, with 8 bases lying between them. CDR3 length: 13 amino acids. The CDR3 region is CASSWATTGELFF. The CDR3, as DNA: TGCGCCAGCAGCTGGGCCACGACCGGGGAGCTGTTTTTT.

The V gene is TRBV19, the J gene TRBJ1-5, with D perhaps TRBD1 (5 bases). Trimming left V 11 bases short and J 7 bases short, with 21 bases between. Germline V lookup: CDR1 LNHDA, CDR2 SQIVND (reference sequence). CDR3 length: 14 residues. DNA of the CDR3: TGTGCCGCAAGGAGGGCAGGGTACGGGCAGCCCCAGCATTTT. Its protein product is CAARRAGYGQPQHF.

The rearrangement uses TRBV10-2 and TRBJ2-5; 12 positions match TRBD2. The germline V gene has CDR1 WSHSY and CDR2 SAAADI. Trimming at V came to 0 bases and at J to 5 bases, leaving 7 bases not matched to a gene. There are 17 residues in the CDR3. This CDR3 is CASSESATSGGGETQYF. The CDR3 DNA sequence: TGCGCCAGCAGTGAGTCGGCGACTAGCGGGGGAGGGGAGACCCAGTACTTC.

The chain combines TRBV6-5 with TRBJ1-2; possible D gene TRBD1, 5 bases. Germline values: CDR1 MNHEY, CDR2 SVGAGI. This CDR3 has 13 residues. The V gene lost 4 bases and the J gene lost 1 base, with 7 bases spanning the gap. CDR3 in amino acids: CASSSGLNYGYTF. The CDR3 nucleotides read TGTGCCAGCAGTTCGGGACTTAACTATGGCTACACCTTC.

The chain uses TRBV27 and TRBJ2-2; tentatively, D is TRBD2 (5 bases). The germline CDR1 and CDR2 sequences are MNHEY and SMNVEV (reference sequence). The CDR3 spans 16 residues. Trimming removed 6 bases at V and 7 bases at J, with 21 bases between. CDR3 amino acids: CASSTHSTRGSGELFF. The DNA of the CDR3 is TGTGCCAGCAGCACCCATTCGACACGGGGAAGCGGGGAGCTGTTTTTT.

The genes are TRBV7-9 and TRBJ1-5; D remains unclear. Per the germline V gene, CDR1 is SEHNR and CDR2 is FQNEAQ (reference sequence). The CDR3 runs 12 residues. Deletions cut 5 bases from V and 3 bases from J, with 5 bases between. CDR3 protein: CASSRVNQPQHF. The CDR3, as DNA: TGTGCCAGCAGCAGAGTCAATCAGCCCCAGCATTTT.

This rearrangement joins TRBV6-5 to TRBJ2-4; TRBD2 is a possible D gene (6 bases). This CDR3 region has 15 residues. CDR1 is MNHEY and CDR2 is SVGAGI in the germline V gene. Trimming stripped 0 bases from V and 8 bases from J, with 14 bases between. CDR3 nucleotide sequence: TGTGCCAGCAGTTACTCCTTTTCACCGGGGGACATTCAGTACTTC. This gives the protein CASSYSFSPGDIQYF.

This clone appeared a single time. The V gene is TRBV5-1, the J gene TRBJ2-3, with no clear D. CDR1 and CDR2 (germline): SGHRS, YFSETQ. This CDR3 is 15 amino acids long. V gave up 0 bases and J gave up 3 bases, with 11 bases separating them. The CDR3, as DNA: TGCGCCAGCAGCTTGGCCCAGACGAGGACAGATACGCAGTATTTT. Translating it yields CASSLAQTRTDTQYF.

The rearrangement joins TRBV10-3 to TRBJ1-1; D perhaps matches TRBD1 (5 bases). The V gene lost 2 bases and the J gene lost 0 bases, with 10 bases spanning the gap. Germline CDR1 ENHRY, CDR2 SYGVKD. The length of the CDR3 is 15 residues. CDR3 nucleotides: TGTGCCATCAGTGAGCGGGGGGTTGTGAACACTGAAGCTTTCTTT. It is translated as CAISERGVVNTEAFF.

V is TRBV6-5 and J is TRBJ2-1; TRBD2 aligns across 10 bases. The V gene's germline CDR1 is MNHEY and CDR2 SVGAGI. The V segment lost 0 bases and the J segment 2 bases; nucleotides outside the gene matches: 1. This CDR3 is 16 amino acids long. The CDR3 protein is CASSYSTSGPYNEQFF. The CDR3 coding sequence is TGTGCCAGCAGTTACTCGACTAGCGGGCCCTACAATGAGCAGTTCTTC.

The chain carries TRBV5-6 and TRBJ1-1; D is unclear. CDR1 is SGHDT and CDR2 is YYEEEE in the germline V gene. The CDR3 length is 14 residues. Trimming stripped 1 base from V and 1 base from J, with 8 bases between. The DNA for the CDR3 is TGTGCCAGCAGCTTGATGGCGGCGAACACTGAAGCTTTCTTT. It codes for CASSLMAANTEAFF. Variable domain in full (rest from reference TRBV5-6 and TRBJ1-1): DAGVTQSPTHLIKTRGQQVTLRCSPKSGHDTVSWYQQALGQGPQFIFQYYEEEERQRGNFPDRFSGHQFPNYSSELNVNALLLGDSALYLCASSLMAANTEAFFGQGTRLTVV.

This chain connects TRBV11-2 to TRBJ1-2; 8 nucleotides line up with TRBD1. This CDR3 is 17 amino acids long. CDR1 and CDR2 from the germline V gene are SGHAT and FQNNGV. The J segment lost 0 bases and the V segment lost 5 bases, leaving 11 bases of the junction unmatched. The DNA of the CDR3 is TGTGCCAGCAGCGACATAAGGGACAGGAGCACTAACTATGGCTACACCTTC. Its protein is CASSDIRDRSTNYGYTF. Filled out from reference TRBV11-2 and TRBJ1-2, the complete variable domain reads EAGVAQSPRYKIIEKRQSVAFWCNPISGHATLYWYQQILGQGPKLLIQFQNNGVVDDSQLPKDRFSAERLKGVDSTLKIQPAKLEDSAVYLCASSDIRDRSTNYGYTFGSGTRLTVV.

The chain is built from TRBV6-5 and TRBJ1-1; the match to TRBD1 covers 7 bases. This CDR3 spans 14 amino acids. The germline CDR1 and CDR2 sequences are MNHEY and SVGAGI. Losses at the gene ends were 6 bases for V and 5 bases for J; bases not matched to a gene: 9. The CDR3 nucleotides read TGTGCCAGCAGGATAAAGGGGGCGCAGACTGAAGCTTTCTTT. This encodes CASRIKGAQTEAFF.